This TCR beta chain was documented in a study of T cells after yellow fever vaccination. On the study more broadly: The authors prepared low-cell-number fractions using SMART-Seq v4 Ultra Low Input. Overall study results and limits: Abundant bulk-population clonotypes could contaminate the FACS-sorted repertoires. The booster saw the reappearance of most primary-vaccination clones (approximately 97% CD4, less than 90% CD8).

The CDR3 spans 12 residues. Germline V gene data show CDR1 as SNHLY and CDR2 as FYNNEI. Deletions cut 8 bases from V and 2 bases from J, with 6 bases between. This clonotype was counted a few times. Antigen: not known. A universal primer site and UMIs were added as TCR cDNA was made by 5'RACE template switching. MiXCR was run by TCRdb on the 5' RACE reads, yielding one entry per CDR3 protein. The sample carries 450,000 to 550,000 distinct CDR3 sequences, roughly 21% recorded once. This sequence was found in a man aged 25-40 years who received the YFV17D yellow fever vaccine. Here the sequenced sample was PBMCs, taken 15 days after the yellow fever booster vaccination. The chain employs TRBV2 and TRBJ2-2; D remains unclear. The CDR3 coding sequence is TGTGCCAGCGGTGTAAACACCGGGGAGCTGTTTTTT. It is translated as CASGVNTGELFF.